One sample yielded the 8 T cell receptor beta chains listed below, sequenced in a study of blood T cell repertoires in COVID-19. The method was immunoSEQ multiplex PCR; TCRdb's version includes in-frame clones alone and lacks a portion of them. The table lists fewer than 90,000 clones, more than 60% of them singletons. Sample: peripheral blood. The source is a human donor in a cohort sampled during active COVID-19.

This rearrangement joins TRBV30 to TRBJ2-7; 8 bases align to TRBD2. The V segment lost 4 bases and the J segment 2 bases; nucleotides outside the gene matches: 10. This CDR3 is 15 amino acids long. The germline V gene has CDR1 GTSNPN and CDR2 SVGIG (reference sequence). The CDR3 bases are TGTGCCTGGAAGGAGCCAGGTAGCGGGGCCTACGAGCAGTACTTC. As protein: CAWKEPGSGAYEQYF.

This chain links TRBV3-1 (or the pseudogene TRBV3-2) with TRBJ2-1; 11 bases agree with TRBD2. The CDR3 contains 17 residues. Per the germline V gene, CDR1 is LGHDT and CDR2 is YNNKEL (reference sequence). After removal of 2 bases from V and 5 bases from J, the junction contained 8 bases not matched to a gene. The CDR3, as DNA: TGTGCCAGCAGCCAACTGACCGGGACTAGCGGTAACAATGAGCAGTTCTTC. Translation: CASSQLTGTSGNNEQFF.

This chain uses TRBV19 with TRBJ1-1; D gene ambiguous. CDR1 and CDR2 (germline): LNHDA, SQIVND (reference sequence). The V end was cut by 1 base, the J end by 5 bases, with 17 bases between. The CDR3 runs to 16 residues. In DNA form, the CDR3 reads TGTGCCAGTAGTATAGGCTTTGAGATCCGGAGTACTGAAGCTTTCTTT. Translated: CASSIGFEIRSTEAFF.

V usage is TRBV5-1 and J usage is TRBJ2-1; TRBD2 might be the D (6 bases). V lost 0 bases and J 7 bases, leaving 17 bases between the germline ends. The length of the CDR3 is 16 residues. Germline V gene sequence: CDR1 SGHRS, CDR2 YFSETQ. The CDR3 sequence is CASSLDGLASLNEQFF. The DNA of the CDR3 is TGCGCCAGCAGCTTGGATGGCCTAGCGAGCTTGAATGAGCAGTTCTTC.

The chain combines TRBV15 with TRBJ1-6, with D possibly TRBD1 on 5 matching bases. CDR3 length: 14 amino acids. In germline, CDR1 is LNHNV, CDR2 YYDKDF (reference sequence). Trimming shortened V by 2 bases and J by 10 bases, and 12 bases separated the two germline ends. The CDR3 sequence is CATSRPGTYSPLHF. The DNA of the CDR3 is TGTGCCACCAGCAGACCAGGGACTTACTCACCCCTCCACTTT.

The CDR3 DNA reads TGTGCCAGTAAGGTCGCTAGCGAGTCGTACGAGCAGTACTTC. Protein product: CASKVASESYEQYF. The chain employs TRBV19 and TRBJ2-7, with a weak D call TRBD2 (6 bases). The CDR3 is made up of 14 amino acids. The V end lost 7 bases, the J end lost 4 bases, and 17 bases lay between the germline ends. Germline V CDR1 and CDR2: LNHDA, SQIVND (reference sequence).

This clone was observed a few times. The chain recombines TRBV5-6 with TRBJ2-3; 7 nucleotides line up with TRBD2. Germline loops: CDR1 SGHDT, CDR2 YYEEEE. Trimming took 4 bases from V and 4 from J; bases not matched to a gene: 12. CDR3 length equals 16 residues. The CDR3 DNA is TGTGCCAGCAGCCGCGACTCCAGCGGGACCCCAGATACGCAGTATTTT. It specifies CASSRDSSGTPDTQYF. The whole variable domain, filled in from reference TRBV5-6 and TRBJ2-3, reads DAGVTQSPTHLIKTRGQQVTLRCSPKSGHDTVSWYQQALGQGPQFIFQYYEEEERQRGNFPDRFSGHQFPNYSSELNVNALLLGDSALYLCASSRDSSGTPDTQYFGPGTRLTVL.

The V and J genes are TRBV6-2 or TRBV6-3 and TRBJ2-2, with 8 positions matching TRBD2. J gave up 1 base and V 6 bases, and 7 bases lay outside the gene matches. The CDR3 runs to 16 residues. CDR1 MNHEY and CDR2 SVGEGT come from the germline V gene. This chain's CDR3 is CASSPPGLVNTGELFF. The CDR3 bases are TGTGCCAGCAGCCCCCCGGGACTAGTGAACACCGGGGAGCTGTTTTTT.